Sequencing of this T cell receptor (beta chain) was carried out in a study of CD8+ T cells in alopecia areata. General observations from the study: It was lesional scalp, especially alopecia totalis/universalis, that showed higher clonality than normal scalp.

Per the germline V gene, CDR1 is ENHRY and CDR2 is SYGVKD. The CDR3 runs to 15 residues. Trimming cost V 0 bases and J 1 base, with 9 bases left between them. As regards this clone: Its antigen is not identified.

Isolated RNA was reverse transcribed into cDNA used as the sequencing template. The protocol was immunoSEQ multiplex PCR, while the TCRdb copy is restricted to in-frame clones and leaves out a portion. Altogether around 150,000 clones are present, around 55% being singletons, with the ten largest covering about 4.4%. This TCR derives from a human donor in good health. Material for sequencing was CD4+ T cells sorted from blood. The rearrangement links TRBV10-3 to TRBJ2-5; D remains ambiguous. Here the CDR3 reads CAISESSGFQETQYF. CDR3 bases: TGTGCCATCAGTGAGTCCTCCGGGTTCCAAGAGACCCAGTACTTC.